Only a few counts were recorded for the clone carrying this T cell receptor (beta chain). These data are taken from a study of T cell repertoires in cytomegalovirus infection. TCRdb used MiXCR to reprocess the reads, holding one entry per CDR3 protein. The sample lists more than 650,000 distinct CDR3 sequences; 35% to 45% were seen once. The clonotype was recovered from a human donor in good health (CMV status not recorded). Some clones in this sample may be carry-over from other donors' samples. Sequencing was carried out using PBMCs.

The CDR3 region has the DNA TGTGCCAGCAGTGAATCCGGGACAGAGAACACTGAAGCTTTCTTT. This encodes CASSESGTENTEAFF. The chain combines TRBV27 with TRBJ1-1, with 7 bases matching TRBD1. Germline V gene data show CDR1 as MNHEY and CDR2 as SMNVEV (reference sequence). V was clipped by 5 bases and J by 1 base; unmatched bases: 7. The CDR3 extends over 15 amino acids.